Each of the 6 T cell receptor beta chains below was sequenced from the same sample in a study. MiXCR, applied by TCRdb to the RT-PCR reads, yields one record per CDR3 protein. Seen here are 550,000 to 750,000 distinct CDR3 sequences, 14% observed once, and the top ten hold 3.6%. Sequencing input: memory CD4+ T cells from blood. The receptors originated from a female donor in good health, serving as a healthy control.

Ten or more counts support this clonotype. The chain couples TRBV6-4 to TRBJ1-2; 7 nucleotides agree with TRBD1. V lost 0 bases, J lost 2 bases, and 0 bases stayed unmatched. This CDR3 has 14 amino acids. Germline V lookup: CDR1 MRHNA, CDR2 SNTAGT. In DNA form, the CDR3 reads TGTGCCAGCAGTGACTCAGGGGGCAACTATGGCTACACCTTC. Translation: CASSDSGGNYGYTF.

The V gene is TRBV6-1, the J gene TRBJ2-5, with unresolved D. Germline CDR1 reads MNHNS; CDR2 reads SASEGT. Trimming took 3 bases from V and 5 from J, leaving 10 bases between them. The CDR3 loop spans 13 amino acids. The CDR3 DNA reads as TGTGCCAGCAGTGAGTACCGAAGGGAGACCCAGTACTTC. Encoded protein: CASSEYRRETQYF.

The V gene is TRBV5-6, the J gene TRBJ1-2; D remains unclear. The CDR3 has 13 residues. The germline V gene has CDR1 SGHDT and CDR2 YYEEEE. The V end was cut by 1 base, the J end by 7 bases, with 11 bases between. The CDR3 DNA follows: TGTGCCAGCAGCTTGAGGAGGGTTGGTGGCTACACCTTC. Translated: CASSLRRVGGYTF.

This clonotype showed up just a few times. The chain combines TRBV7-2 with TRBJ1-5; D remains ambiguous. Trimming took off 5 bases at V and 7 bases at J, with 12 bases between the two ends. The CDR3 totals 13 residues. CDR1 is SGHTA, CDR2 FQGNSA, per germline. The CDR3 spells CASSTSMGQPQHF. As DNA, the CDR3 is TGTGCCAGCAGCACCTCCATGGGGCAGCCCCAGCATTTT. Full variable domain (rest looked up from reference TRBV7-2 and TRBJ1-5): GAGVSQSPSNKVTEKGKDVELRCDPISGHTALYWYRQSLGQGLEFLIYFQGNSAPDKSGLPSDRFSAERTGGSVSTLTIQRTQQEDSAVYLCASSTSMGQPQHFGDGTRLSIL.

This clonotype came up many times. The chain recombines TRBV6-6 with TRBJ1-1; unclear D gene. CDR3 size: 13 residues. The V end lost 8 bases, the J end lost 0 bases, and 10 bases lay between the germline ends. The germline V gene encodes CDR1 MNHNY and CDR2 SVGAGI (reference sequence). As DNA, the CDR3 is TGTGCCAGCCGGAAAGCCGTGAACACTGAAGCTTTCTTT. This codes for CASRKAVNTEAFF.

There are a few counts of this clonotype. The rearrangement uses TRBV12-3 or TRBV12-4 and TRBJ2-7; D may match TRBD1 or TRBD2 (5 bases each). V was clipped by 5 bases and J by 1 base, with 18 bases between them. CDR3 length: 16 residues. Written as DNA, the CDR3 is TGTGCCAGCAGTCCGCGGACCGGGGCTTCTTCCTACGAGCAGTACTTC. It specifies CASSPRTGASSYEQYF.